In its sample, the clone carrying this T cell receptor (beta chain) was seen a few times. CDR3 size: 14 residues. CDR1 and CDR2 (germline): SGHVS, FQNEAQ. V lost 5 bases, J lost 5 bases, and 8 bases stayed unmatched. The data originate from a study of tumor-infiltrating lymphocytes in oesophageal squamous cell carcinoma. Using its own MiXCR run on the PCR reads, TCRdb lists one record per CDR3 protein. The table has over 15,000 distinct CDR3 sequences, roughly 54% seen once. The specimen was esophageal tumor tissue. J is TRBJ2-7 and V is TRBV7-8; 8 nucleotides align to TRBD1. This clonotype was sampled from a female donor with esophageal squamous cell carcinoma. The CDR3 nucleotides read TGTGCCAGCAGCGCAAGACAGGGGATCGACGAGCAGTACTTC. Residues: CASSARQGIDEQYF. Based on the CDR3 plus reference TRBV7-8 and TRBJ2-7, the full variable domain is GAGVSQSPRYKVAKRGQDVALRCDPISGHVSLFWYQQALGQGPEFLTYFQNEAQLDKSGLPSDRFFAERPEGSVSTLKIQRTQQEDSAVYLCASSARQGIDEQYFGPGTRLTVT.